The T cell receptor beta chain described here comes from a study of blood T cell repertoires in COVID-19. Assay: immunoSEQ multiplex PCR; the TCRdb copy retains only in-frame clones and omits some. The sample includes 100,000 to 120,000 clones, about four fifths seen only once; the top ten take 16%. The receptor was derived from a woman aged 55-69 years with acute or convalescent COVID-19. The material sequenced was peripheral blood.

The chain's CDR3 is CASRRATNEKLFF. The CDR3 DNA follows: TGTGCCAGCAGGCGAGCTACTAATGAAAAACTGTTTTTT. The V gene is TRBV28, the J gene TRBJ1-4; D not certain. This CDR3 region has 13 residues. The V gene lost 6 bases and the J gene lost 2 bases, with 7 bases spanning the gap. Germline V CDR1 and CDR2: MDHEN, SYDVKM.